This section outlines one T cell receptor beta chain sequence together with its context. As yet, its antigen is unknown. Treatment in this sample: 15 to 20 received Ad26.COV2.S at low or high dose, single or two shots; about 5 received placebo; per-sample allocation not given. The samples were gathered on day 63 after the first injection of vaccine or placebo. An Ad26 vector that expressed Wuhan-strain SARS-CoV-2 spike constituted the vaccine. This CDR3 has 13 residues. The germline CDR1 and CDR2 sequences are SEHNR and FQNEAQ (reference sequence). The V segment lost 4 bases and the J segment 7 bases; nucleotides outside the gene matches: 6. The source of the sample is a study of Ad26.COV2.S vaccination and SARS-CoV-2 variants. Study background: A participant enrolled in the COV1001 Ad26.COV2.S trial arm provided the sample.

Regarding the study as a whole: TCR breadth and depth estimates may have understated total T cell responses. Substantial breadth was reportedly displayed by spike-specific CD8+ and CD4+ T cell responses after vaccination.

The protocol was immunoSEQ multiplex PCR, while the TCRdb copy is restricted to in-frame clones and leaves out a portion. This sample has about 680,000 clones, with more than 70% found just once. The V gene is TRBV7-9, the J gene TRBJ1-2, with TRBD1 matching 7 bases. The material was peripheral blood, obtained in a trial of Ad26.COV2.S vaccine versus placebo. The sequence derives from a person between 18 and 60 years old who received the Ad26.COV2.S COVID-19 vaccine or a placebo. The DNA for the CDR3 is TGTGCCAGCAGCTCGACAGGGTATCTTGGCTACACCTTC. Residues: CASSSTGYLGYTF.